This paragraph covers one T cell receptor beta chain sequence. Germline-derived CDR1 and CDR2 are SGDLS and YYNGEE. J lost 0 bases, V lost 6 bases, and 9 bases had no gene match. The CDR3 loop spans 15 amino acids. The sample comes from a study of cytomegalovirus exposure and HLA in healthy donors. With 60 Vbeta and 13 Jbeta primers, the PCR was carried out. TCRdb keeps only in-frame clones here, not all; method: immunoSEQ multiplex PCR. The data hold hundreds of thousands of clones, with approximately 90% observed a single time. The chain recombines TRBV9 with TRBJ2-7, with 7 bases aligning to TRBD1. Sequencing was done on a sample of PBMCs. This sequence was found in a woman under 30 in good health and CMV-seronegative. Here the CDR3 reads CASNLTGDLSYEQYF. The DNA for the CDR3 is TGTGCCAGCAACCTTACAGGGGACCTCTCCTACGAGCAGTACTTC.